This T cell receptor beta chain comes out of a study of T cells in Graves' hyperthyroidism and ophthalmopathy. Study-level background: Peripheral blood was collected at initial diagnosis, before any treatment.

Amplification targeted TCR beta CDR3 regions from RNA transcripts. TCR CDR3 underwent first-round RT-PCR with the HTBI primer set. TCRdb independently ran MiXCR on the multiplex PCR reads; one entry per CDR3 protein. The sample consists of some 380,000 distinct CDR3 sequences, approximately 13% of them appearing once. In this sample, this clonotype turned up many times. The authors took PBMCs from 10 ml fresh peripheral blood. Germline CDR1 MDHEN, CDR2 SYDVKM. The CDR3 loop spans 17 amino acids. Trimming removed 4 bases from V and 7 bases from J; junction bases left unmatched: 15. The sample was blood. This sequence originates from a man aged 25-40 years with Graves' hyperthyroidism that later progressed to Graves' ophthalmopathy. The chain is built from TRBV28 and TRBJ1-5; 8 nucleotides agree with TRBD1. CDR3 in amino acids: CASSSTPAGGWIQPQHF. The CDR3 DNA follows: TGTGCCAGCAGTTCTACTCCAGCAGGGGGCTGGATCCAGCCCCAGCATTTT.